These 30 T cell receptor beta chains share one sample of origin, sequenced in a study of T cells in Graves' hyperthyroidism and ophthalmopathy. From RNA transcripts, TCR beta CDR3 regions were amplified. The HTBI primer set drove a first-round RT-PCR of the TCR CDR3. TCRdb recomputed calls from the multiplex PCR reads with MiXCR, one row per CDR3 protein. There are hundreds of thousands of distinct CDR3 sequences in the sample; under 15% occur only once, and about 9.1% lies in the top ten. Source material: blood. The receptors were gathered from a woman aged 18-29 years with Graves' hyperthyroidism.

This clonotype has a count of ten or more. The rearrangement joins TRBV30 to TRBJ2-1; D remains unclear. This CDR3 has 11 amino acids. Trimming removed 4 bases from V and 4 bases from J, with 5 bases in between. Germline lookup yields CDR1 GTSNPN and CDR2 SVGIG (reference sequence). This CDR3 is CAWTGYNEQFF. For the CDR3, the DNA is TGTGCCTGGACAGGTTACAATGAGCAGTTCTTC.

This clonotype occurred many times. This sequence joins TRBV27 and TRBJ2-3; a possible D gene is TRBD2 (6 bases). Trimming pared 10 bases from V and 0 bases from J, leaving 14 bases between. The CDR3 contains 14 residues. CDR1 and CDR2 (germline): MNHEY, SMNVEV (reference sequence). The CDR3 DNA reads TGTGCCACGCGGGACCCAACTAGCACAGATACGCAGTATTTT. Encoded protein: CATRDPTSTDTQYF.

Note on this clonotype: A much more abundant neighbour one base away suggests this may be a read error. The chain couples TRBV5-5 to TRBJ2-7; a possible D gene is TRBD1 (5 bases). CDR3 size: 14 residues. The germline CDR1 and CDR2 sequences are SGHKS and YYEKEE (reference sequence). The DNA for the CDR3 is TGCGCCAGCAGCTTGGTCGACAGCCCCTACGAGCAGTACTTC. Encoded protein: CASSLVDSPYEQYF.

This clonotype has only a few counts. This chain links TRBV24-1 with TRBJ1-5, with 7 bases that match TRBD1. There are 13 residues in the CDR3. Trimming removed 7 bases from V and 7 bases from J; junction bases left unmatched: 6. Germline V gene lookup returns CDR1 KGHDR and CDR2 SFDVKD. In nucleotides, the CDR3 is TGTGCCACCAGGGACAGGAACGACCAGCCCCAGCATTTT. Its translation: CATRDRNDQPQHF.

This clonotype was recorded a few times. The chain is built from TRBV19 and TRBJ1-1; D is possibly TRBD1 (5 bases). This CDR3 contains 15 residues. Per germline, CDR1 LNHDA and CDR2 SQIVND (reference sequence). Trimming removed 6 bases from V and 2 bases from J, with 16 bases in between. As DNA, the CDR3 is TGTGCCAGTAGATTGGACACTCCGGGCAACACTGAAGCTTTCTTT. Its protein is CASRLDTPGNTEAFF. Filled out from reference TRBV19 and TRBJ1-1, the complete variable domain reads DGGITQSPKYLFRKEGQNVTLSCEQNLNHDAMYWYRQDPGQGLRLIYYSQIVNDFQKGDIAEGYSVSREKKESFPLTVTSAQKNPTAFYLCASRLDTPGNTEAFFGQGTRLTVV.

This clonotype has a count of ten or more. This chain's CDR3 is CASNLGGRNQPQHF. The CDR3 coding sequence is TGTGCCAGCAACCTGGGGGGGCGGAATCAGCCCCAGCATTTT. This rearrangement joins TRBV12-3 or TRBV12-4 to TRBJ1-5; tentatively, D is TRBD1 (6 bases). V was cut by 7 bases and J by 4 bases, with 14 bases left in between. This CDR3 comprises 14 residues.

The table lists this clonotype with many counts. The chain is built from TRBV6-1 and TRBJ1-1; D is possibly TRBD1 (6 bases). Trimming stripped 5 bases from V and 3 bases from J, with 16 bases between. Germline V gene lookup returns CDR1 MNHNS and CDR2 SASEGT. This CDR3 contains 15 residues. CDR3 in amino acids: CASSNIQGKDTEAFF. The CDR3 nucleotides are TGTGCCAGCAGTAATATCCAGGGGAAAGACACTGAAGCTTTCTTT.

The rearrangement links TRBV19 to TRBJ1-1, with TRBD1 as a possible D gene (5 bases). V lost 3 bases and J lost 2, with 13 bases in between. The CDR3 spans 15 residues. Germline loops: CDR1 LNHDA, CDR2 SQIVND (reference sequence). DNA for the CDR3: TGTGCCAGTAGTATTCCCCGGGGGGGTAACACTGAAGCTTTCTTT. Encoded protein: CASSIPRGGNTEAFF.

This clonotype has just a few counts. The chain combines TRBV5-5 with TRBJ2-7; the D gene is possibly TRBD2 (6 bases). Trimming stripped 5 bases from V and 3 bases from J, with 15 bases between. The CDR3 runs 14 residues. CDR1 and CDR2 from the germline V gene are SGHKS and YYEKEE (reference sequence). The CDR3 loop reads CASRRTGSDYEQYF. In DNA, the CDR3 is TGTGCCAGCAGACGTACCGGGAGTGACTACGAGCAGTACTTC.

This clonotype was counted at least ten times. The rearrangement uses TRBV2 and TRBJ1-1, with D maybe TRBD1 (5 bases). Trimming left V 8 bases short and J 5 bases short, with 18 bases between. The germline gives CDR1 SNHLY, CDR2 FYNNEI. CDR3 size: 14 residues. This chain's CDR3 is CASGSQGSQTEAFF. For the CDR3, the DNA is TGTGCCAGCGGATCTCAGGGAAGTCAGACTGAAGCTTTCTTT. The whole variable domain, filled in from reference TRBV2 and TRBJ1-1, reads EPEVTQTPSHQVTQMGQEVILRCVPISNHLYFYWYRQILGQKVEFLVSFYNNEISEKSEIFDDQFSVERPDGSNFTLKIRSTKLEDSAMYFCASGSQGSQTEAFFGQGTRLTVV.

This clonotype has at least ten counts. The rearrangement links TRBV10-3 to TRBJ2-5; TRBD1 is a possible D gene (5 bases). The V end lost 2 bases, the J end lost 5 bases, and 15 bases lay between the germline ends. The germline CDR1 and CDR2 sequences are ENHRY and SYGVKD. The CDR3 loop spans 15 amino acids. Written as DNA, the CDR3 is TGTGCCATCAGTGAGACGAATCAGGGTTGGGAGACCCAGTACTTC. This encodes CAISETNQGWETQYF.

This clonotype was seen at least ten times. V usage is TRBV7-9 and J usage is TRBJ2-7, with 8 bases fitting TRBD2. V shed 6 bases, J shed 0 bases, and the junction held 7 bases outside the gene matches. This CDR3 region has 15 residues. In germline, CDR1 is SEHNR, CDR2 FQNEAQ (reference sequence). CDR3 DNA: TGTGCCAGCAGTTTTAGCGGGGTAGCCTCCTACGAGCAGTACTTC. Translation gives CASSFSGVASYEQYF.

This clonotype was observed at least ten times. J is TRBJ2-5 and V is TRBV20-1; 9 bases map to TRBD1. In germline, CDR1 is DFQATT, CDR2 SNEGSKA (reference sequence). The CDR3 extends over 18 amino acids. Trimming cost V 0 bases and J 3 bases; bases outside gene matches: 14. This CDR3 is CSARDGTGYVVGEETQYF. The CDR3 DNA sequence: TGCAGTGCTAGAGACGGGACAGGGTATGTCGTAGGAGAAGAGACCCAGTACTTC.

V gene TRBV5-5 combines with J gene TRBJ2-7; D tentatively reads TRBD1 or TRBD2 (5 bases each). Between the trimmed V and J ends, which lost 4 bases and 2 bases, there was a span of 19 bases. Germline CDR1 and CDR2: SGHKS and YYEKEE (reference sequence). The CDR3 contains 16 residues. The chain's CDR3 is CASSQLTGTDTYEQYF. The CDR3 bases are TGTGCCAGCAGCCAGTTAACCGGGACGGATACCTACGAGCAGTACTTC.

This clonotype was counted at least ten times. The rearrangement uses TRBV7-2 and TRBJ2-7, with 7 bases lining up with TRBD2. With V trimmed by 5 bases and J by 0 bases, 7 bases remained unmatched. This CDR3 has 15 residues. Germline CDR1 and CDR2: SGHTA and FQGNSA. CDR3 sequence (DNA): TGTGCCAGCAGCCCTACTAGCGCTAGCTCCTACGAGCAGTACTTC. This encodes CASSPTSASSYEQYF. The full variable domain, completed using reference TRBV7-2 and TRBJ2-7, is GAGVSQSPSNKVTEKGKDVELRCDPISGHTALYWYRQSLGQGLEFLIYFQGNSAPDKSGLPSDRFSAERTGGSVSTLTIQRTQQEDSAVYLCASSPTSASSYEQYFGPGTRLTVT.

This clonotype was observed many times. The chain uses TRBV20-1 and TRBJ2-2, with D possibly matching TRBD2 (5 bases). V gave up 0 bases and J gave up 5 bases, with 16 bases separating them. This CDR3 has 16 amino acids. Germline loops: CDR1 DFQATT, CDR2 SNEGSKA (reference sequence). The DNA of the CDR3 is TGCAGTGCTAGAGACCCATCCGGGATCGATACCGGGGAGCTGTTTTTT. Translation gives CSARDPSGIDTGELFF.

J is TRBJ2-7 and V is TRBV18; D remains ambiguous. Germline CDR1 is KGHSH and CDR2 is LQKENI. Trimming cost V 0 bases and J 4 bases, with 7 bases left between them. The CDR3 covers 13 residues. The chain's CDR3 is CASSPPGIYEQYF. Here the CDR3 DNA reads TGTGCCAGCTCACCACCGGGCATTTACGAGCAGTACTTC.

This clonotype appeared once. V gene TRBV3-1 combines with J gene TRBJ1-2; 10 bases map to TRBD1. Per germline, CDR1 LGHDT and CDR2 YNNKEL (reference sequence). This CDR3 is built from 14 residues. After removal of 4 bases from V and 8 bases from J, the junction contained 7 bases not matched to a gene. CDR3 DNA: TGTGCCAGCAGCCTCCGGGACAGGGGTACCGGCTACACCTTC. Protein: CASSLRDRGTGYTF.

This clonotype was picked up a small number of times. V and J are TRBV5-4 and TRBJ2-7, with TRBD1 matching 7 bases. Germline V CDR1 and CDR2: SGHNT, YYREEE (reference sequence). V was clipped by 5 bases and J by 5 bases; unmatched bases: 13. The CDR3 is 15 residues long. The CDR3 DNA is TGTGCCAGCAGGACCTTAGGGGGCAGCGTCCACGAGCAGTACTTC. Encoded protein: CASRTLGGSVHEQYF.

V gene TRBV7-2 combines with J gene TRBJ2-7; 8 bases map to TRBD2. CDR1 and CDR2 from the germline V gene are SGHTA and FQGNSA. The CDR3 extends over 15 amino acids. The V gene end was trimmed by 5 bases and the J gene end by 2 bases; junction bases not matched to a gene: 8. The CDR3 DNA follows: TGTGCCAGCAGCGTCCTAGCGGGCGAAGCCTACGAGCAGTACTTC. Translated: CASSVLAGEAYEQYF.

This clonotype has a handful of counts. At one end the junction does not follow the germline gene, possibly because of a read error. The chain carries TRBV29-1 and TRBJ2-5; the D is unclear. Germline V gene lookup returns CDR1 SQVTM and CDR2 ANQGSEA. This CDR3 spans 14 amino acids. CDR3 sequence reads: CTVGPRTTQETRYF. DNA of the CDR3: TGCACCGTGGGCCCCCGCACCACACAAGAGACCCGGTACTTC.

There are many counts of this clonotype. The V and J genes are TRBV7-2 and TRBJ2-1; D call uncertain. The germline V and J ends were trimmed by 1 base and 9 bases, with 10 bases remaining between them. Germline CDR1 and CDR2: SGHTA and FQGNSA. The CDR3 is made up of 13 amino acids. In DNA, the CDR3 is TGTGCCAGCAGCTTAGGGCGTTCTAGTGAGCAGTTCTTC. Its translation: CASSLGRSSEQFF.

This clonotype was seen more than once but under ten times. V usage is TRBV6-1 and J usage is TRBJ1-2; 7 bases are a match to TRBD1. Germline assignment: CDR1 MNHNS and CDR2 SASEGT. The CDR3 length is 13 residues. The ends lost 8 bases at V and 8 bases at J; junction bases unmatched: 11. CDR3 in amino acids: CASGARTGAGYTF. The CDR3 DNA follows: TGTGCCAGCGGGGCGCGGACAGGCGCCGGCTACACCTTC.

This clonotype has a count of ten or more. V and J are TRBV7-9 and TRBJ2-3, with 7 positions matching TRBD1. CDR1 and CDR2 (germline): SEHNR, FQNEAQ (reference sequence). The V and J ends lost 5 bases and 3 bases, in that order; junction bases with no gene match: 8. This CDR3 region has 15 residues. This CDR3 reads CASSINRGRTDTQYF. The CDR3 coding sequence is TGTGCCAGCAGCATCAACAGGGGACGGACAGATACGCAGTATTTT.

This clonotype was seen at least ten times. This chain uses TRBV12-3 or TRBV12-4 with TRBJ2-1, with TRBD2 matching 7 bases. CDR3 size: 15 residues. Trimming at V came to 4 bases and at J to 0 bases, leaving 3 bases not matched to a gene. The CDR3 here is CASSWGGSSYNEQFF. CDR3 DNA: TGTGCCAGCAGTTGGGGCGGGAGCTCCTACAATGAGCAGTTCTTC.

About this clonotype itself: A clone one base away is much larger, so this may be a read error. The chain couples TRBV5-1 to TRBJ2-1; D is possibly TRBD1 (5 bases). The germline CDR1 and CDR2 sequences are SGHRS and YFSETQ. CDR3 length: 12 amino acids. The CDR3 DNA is TGCGCCAGCAGCACCTCAGGGAATGAGCAGTCCTTC. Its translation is CASSTSGNEQSF.

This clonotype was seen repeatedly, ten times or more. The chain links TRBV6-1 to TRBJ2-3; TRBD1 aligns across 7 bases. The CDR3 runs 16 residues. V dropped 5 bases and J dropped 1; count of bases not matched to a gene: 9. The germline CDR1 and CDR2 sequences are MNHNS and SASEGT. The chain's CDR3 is CASSYAQGVGTDTQYF. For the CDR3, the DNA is TGTGCCAGCAGTTACGCCCAGGGGGTGGGCACAGATACGCAGTATTTT.

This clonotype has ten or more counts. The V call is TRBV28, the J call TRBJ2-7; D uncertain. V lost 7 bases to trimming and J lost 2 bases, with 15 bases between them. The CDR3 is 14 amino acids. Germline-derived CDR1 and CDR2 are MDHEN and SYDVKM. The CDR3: CASIPSTVTYEQYF. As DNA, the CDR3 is TGTGCCAGCATCCCATCGACGGTAACCTACGAGCAGTACTTC.

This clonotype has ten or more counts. CDR3 bases: TGTGCCAGCAGCTTATCAGGCGGGTTGCGGAGCACTTACAATGAGCAGTTCTTC. It encodes CASSLSGGLRSTYNEQFF. This rearrangement joins TRBV7-9 to TRBJ2-1; D is possibly TRBD2 (5 bases). The CDR3 covers 18 residues. Germline V gene data show CDR1 as SEHNR and CDR2 as FQNEAQ (reference sequence). The ends were cut back, 2 bases at V and 4 bases at J, with 21 bases in the middle. The whole variable domain, remainder taken from reference TRBV7-9 and TRBJ2-1, is DTGVSQNPRHKITKRGQNVTFRCDPISEHNRLYWYRQTLGQGPEFLTYFQNEAQLEKSRLLSDRFSAERPKGSFSTLEIQRTEQGDSAMYLCASSLSGGLRSTYNEQFFGPGTRLTVL.

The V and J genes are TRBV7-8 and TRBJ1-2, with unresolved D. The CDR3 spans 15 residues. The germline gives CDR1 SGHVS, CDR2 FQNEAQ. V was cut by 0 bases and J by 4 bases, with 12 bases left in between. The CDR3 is CASSLARLSFYGYTF. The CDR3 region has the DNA TGTGCCAGCAGCTTAGCGCGGTTAAGCTTCTATGGCTACACCTTC.